These 28 T cell receptor beta chains were sequenced from one sample in a study of identifying expanded T cells in peripheral blood. Only in-frame clones appear in the TCRdb table, and some are missing; sequencing was by immunoSEQ multiplex PCR. The repertoire holds around 100,000 clones, with 75% to 90% as singletons. Sequences were obtained from blood. These receptors were taken from a person aged 18 to 75 in good health.

The gene calls are TRBV10-3 and TRBJ1-1; 9 bases line up with TRBD1. Per the germline V gene, CDR1 is ENHRY and CDR2 is SYGVKD. J gave up 2 bases and V 9 bases, and 4 bases lay outside the gene matches. The length of the CDR3 is 13 residues. The CDR3 loop is CAIGQGLNTEAFF. The CDR3, as DNA: TGTGCCATAGGACAGGGGCTTAACACTGAAGCTTTCTTT.

The chain has TRBV9 and TRBJ1-4; D is possibly TRBD1 (6 bases). The CDR3 covers 14 residues. V shed 0 bases and J shed 5 bases, with 8 bases lying between them. Germline assignment: CDR1 SGDLS and CDR2 YYNGEE. The CDR3 DNA reads as TGTGCCAGCAGCGTAGGCAGGGGAAATGAAAAACTGTTTTTT. The encoded protein is CASSVGRGNEKLFF.

This clone came up once. The chain links TRBV7-2 to TRBJ2-1; no definite D call. Germline assignment: CDR1 SGHTA and CDR2 FQGNSA. The CDR3 consists of 13 residues. V was pared by 5 bases and J by 5 bases, with 10 bases between. This CDR3 is CASSMDGHNEQFF. The CDR3 bases are TGTGCCAGCAGCATGGACGGGCACAATGAGCAGTTCTTC.

The chain has TRBV29-1 and TRBJ2-3; a possible D gene is TRBD2 (5 bases). Germline assignment: CDR1 SQVTM and CDR2 ANQGSEA. This CDR3 is 18 amino acids long. The V end was cut by 0 bases, the J end by 1 base, with 20 bases between. CDR3 loop: CSVEDRLVREPRTDTQYF. DNA of the CDR3: TGCAGCGTTGAAGATCGTTTGGTGAGGGAGCCTCGCACAGATACGCAGTATTTT.

The rearrangement uses TRBV2 and TRBJ1-1; the D gene is possibly TRBD1 (5 bases). The CDR3 runs 16 residues. The ends were cut back, 6 bases at V and 0 bases at J, with 17 bases in the middle. Germline V lookup: CDR1 SNHLY, CDR2 FYNNEI. The CDR3 nucleotides read TGTGCCAGCAGCCTAGGACATATAGCAATGAACACTGAAGCTTTCTTT. Amino acid sequence: CASSLGHIAMNTEAFF.

The chain has TRBV19 and TRBJ1-5; D gene uncertain. This CDR3 has 17 amino acids. Trimming left V 1 base short and J 0 bases short, with 13 bases between. Germline CDR1 reads LNHDA; CDR2 reads SQIVND (reference sequence). CDR3 region: CASSIVSGEDSNQPQHF. As DNA, the CDR3 is TGTGCCAGTAGTATAGTGTCCGGAGAGGATAGCAATCAGCCCCAGCATTTT.

Of note for this clone: Germline and junction disagree at one end, which may indicate a read error. CDR3 residues: CSGERQGMDGYTF. The CDR3 DNA is TGCAGCGGTGAAAGACAGGGGATGGATGGCTACACCTTC. The rearrangement links TRBV29-1 to TRBJ1-2; 8 nucleotides line up with TRBD1. In germline, CDR1 is SQVTM, CDR2 ANQGSEA. The CDR3 is 13 residues long. Variable domain in full (rest from reference TRBV29-1 and TRBJ1-2): SAVISQKPSRDICQRGTSLTIQCQVDSQVTMMFWYRQQPGQSLTLIATANQGSEATYESGFVIDKFPISRPNLTFSTLTVSNMSPEDSSIYLCSGERQGMDGYTFGSGTRLTVV.

The chain is built from TRBV28 and TRBJ1-2; D is perhaps TRBD1 (5 bases). The germline CDR1 and CDR2 sequences are MDHEN and SYDVKM. The CDR3 contains 13 residues. Trimming removed 10 bases at V and 2 bases at J, with 14 bases between. Here the CDR3 DNA reads TGTGCCACCTTAAGGGGTGGCAACTATGGCTACACCTTC. It encodes CATLRGGNYGYTF.

The rearrangement uses TRBV5-6 and TRBJ1-1; perhaps TRBD1 as D (5 bases). CDR3 length equals 12 residues. Germline V gives CDR1 SGHDT, CDR2 YYEEEE. V lost 0 bases and J lost 8, with 8 bases in between. The CDR3, as DNA: TGTGCCAGCAGCTTGGTAAGGGGCGAAGCTTTCTTT. It is translated as CASSLVRGEAFF.

This chain uses TRBV7-2 with TRBJ2-7; a weak D match, TRBD1 (7 bases). V gave up 8 bases and J gave up 2 bases, with 22 bases separating them. CDR1 and CDR2 from the germline V gene are SGHTA and FQGNSA. The CDR3 totals 16 residues. The CDR3 DNA sequence: TGTGCCAGCGGACGACGTACAGGCGGGACAGCCTACGAGCAGTACTTC. Its protein product is CASGRRTGGTAYEQYF.

V gene TRBV18 combines with J gene TRBJ1-3; D remains unclear. The CDR3 is 16 amino acids. V was cut by 0 bases and J by 2 bases, with 11 bases left in between. The germline gives CDR1 KGHSH, CDR2 LQKENI. This CDR3 reads CASSPPDYSTGNTIYF. In DNA, the CDR3 is TGTGCCAGCTCACCACCGGACTATTCAACTGGAAACACCATATATTTT.

The chain combines TRBV12-5 with TRBJ2-5, with TRBD2 matching 10 bases. V shed 7 bases, J shed 0 bases, and the junction held 8 bases outside the gene matches. Germline lookup yields CDR1 LGHNT and CDR2 FRNRAP. This CDR3 has 16 residues. CDR3 bases: TGTGCTAGTGCCATCGGACTAGCGGCGTACCAAGAGACCCAGTACTTC. Its protein product is CASAIGLAAYQETQYF.

This chain connects TRBV6-5 to TRBJ1-2; 7 nucleotides match TRBD1. V gave up 0 bases and J gave up 6 bases; unmatched junction bases: 4. Germline V gene data show CDR1 as MNHEY and CDR2 as SVGAGI. The CDR3 length is 14 residues. The CDR3 DNA reads as TGTGCCAGCAGTTACTCGGCAGGGGGACATGGCTACACCTTC. Protein: CASSYSAGGHGYTF.

This clone has a single count. The genes are TRBV7-9 and TRBJ2-5; D possibly corresponds to TRBD2 (7 bases). CDR1 is SEHNR and CDR2 is FQNEAQ in the germline V gene (reference sequence). The CDR3 length is 19 residues. Trimming cost V 5 bases and J 0 bases, with 25 bases left between them. The CDR3 nucleotides are TGTGCCAGCAGCCGTTCCGCCGGCACGCGGGGGCTGTACCAAGAGACCCAGTACTTC. Translation: CASSRSAGTRGLYQETQYF.

The V gene is TRBV18, the J gene TRBJ1-2, with D unresolved. Germline values: CDR1 KGHSH, CDR2 LQKENI. This CDR3 has 13 amino acids. The germline V and J ends were trimmed by 3 bases and 4 bases, with 9 bases remaining between them. CDR3 bases: TGTGCCAGCTCACCTGTGAAGTTCTATGGCTACACCTTC. Amino acid sequence: CASSPVKFYGYTF.

The chain joins TRBV18 to TRBJ1-1; D gene ambiguous. This CDR3 contains 12 residues. V shed 4 bases and J shed 4 bases, with 7 bases lying between them. Germline-derived CDR1 and CDR2 are KGHSH and LQKENI. CDR3 residues: CASSLRSTEAFF. CDR3 sequence (DNA): TGTGCCAGCTCACTCAGGTCCACTGAAGCTTTCTTT.

The rearrangement joins TRBV15 to TRBJ2-1; D possibly matches TRBD1 or TRBD2 (5 bases each). The CDR3 loop spans 15 amino acids. CDR1 and CDR2 (germline): LNHNV, YYDKDF (reference sequence). The V end lost 7 bases, the J end lost 5 bases, and 18 bases lay between the germline ends. DNA of the CDR3: TGTGCCACCAAACGGGACCCCCTTACGGACAATGAGCAGTTCTTC. Residues: CATKRDPLTDNEQFF.

V and J are TRBV25-1 and TRBJ1-5; no firm D call. Germline V gives CDR1 MGHDK, CDR2 SYGVNS. V was clipped by 1 base and J by 0 bases, with 10 bases between them. CDR3 length: 16 residues. In nucleotides, the CDR3 is TGTGCCAGCAGTGAATCGGGAATTAATAGCAATCAGCCCCAGCATTTT. Translation: CASSESGINSNQPQHF.

The chain combines TRBV5-8 with TRBJ1-4, with D unclear. Germline lookup yields CDR1 SGHTS and CDR2 YDEGEE. The CDR3 runs to 16 residues. V was shortened by 3 bases and J by 5 bases, with 17 bases between the two germline ends. CDR3 residues: CASSYPSAGRNEKLFF. DNA for the CDR3: TGTGCCAGCAGCTACCCTTCTGCGGGTAGGAATGAAAAACTGTTTTTT.

V gene TRBV18 combines with J gene TRBJ2-7, with TRBD2 matching over 7 bases. Trimming at V came to 2 bases and at J to 3 bases, leaving 7 bases not matched to a gene. The CDR3 covers 15 residues. Germline V gene sequence: CDR1 KGHSH, CDR2 LQKENI. CDR3 nucleotides: TGTGCCAGCTCACCAGGGAAGCGGGAAGGCTACGAGCAGTACTTC. Protein sequence: CASSPGKREGYEQYF.

The chain uses TRBV10-3 and TRBJ2-7; the D is unclear. This CDR3 spans 13 amino acids. The germline gives CDR1 ENHRY, CDR2 SYGVKD. V lost 10 bases and J 5 bases, leaving 18 bases between the germline ends. This CDR3 reads CATQTPVVDEQYF. As DNA, the CDR3 is TGTGCCACTCAGACACCCGTGGTGGACGAGCAGTACTTC.

The genes are TRBV27 and TRBJ1-1; D is unresolved. The V and J ends lost 6 bases and 1 base respectively, with 12 bases between them. Germline V CDR1 and CDR2: MNHEY, SMNVEV (reference sequence). This CDR3 is built from 14 residues. CDR3 loop: CASRPLGSNTEAFF. The CDR3 DNA follows: TGTGCCAGCAGGCCGTTGGGGTCGAACACTGAAGCTTTCTTT.

This chain joins TRBV6-5 and TRBJ1-2; no firm D call. The CDR3 has 12 amino acids. CDR1 is MNHEY and CDR2 is SVGAGI in the germline V gene. The V end was cut by 3 bases, the J end by 3 bases, with 5 bases between. The CDR3 spells CASSYSDYGYTF. CDR3 nucleotides: TGTGCCAGCAGTTATAGTGACTATGGCTACACCTTC.

The chain employs TRBV12-5 and TRBJ1-1; D gene ambiguous. Germline CDR1 LGHNT, CDR2 FRNRAP. The CDR3 totals 15 residues. The V end lost 8 bases, the J end lost 4 bases, and 20 bases lay between the germline ends. The CDR3 sequence is CASNGPRRSGTEAFF. The CDR3 nucleotides are TGTGCTAGTAACGGCCCGAGGCGATCGGGCACTGAAGCTTTCTTT.

This rearrangement joins TRBV7-9 to TRBJ2-3; D call uncertain. The CDR3 runs to 11 residues. Germline V gene data show CDR1 as SEHNR and CDR2 as FQNEAQ (reference sequence). V lost 4 bases and J 2 bases, leaving 1 base between the germline ends. The CDR3 bases are TGTGCCAGCAGCTCCACAGATACGCAGTATTTT. As protein: CASSSTDTQYF.

The V and J genes are TRBV29-1 and TRBJ1-2; perhaps TRBD1 as D (6 bases). The germline CDR1 and CDR2 sequences are SQVTM and ANQGSEA. This CDR3 spans 12 amino acids. The germline V and J ends were trimmed by 6 bases and 5 bases, with 13 bases remaining between them. The CDR3 loop reads CSVGEQGYGYTF. For the CDR3, the DNA is TGCAGCGTGGGGGAACAGGGATATGGCTACACCTTC.

This chain links TRBV9 with TRBJ1-1; D is ambiguous. Germline V gene lookup returns CDR1 SGDLS and CDR2 YYNGEE. The CDR3 runs 14 residues. V gave up 0 bases and J gave up 0 bases, with 6 bases separating them. For the CDR3, the DNA is TGTGCCAGCAGCGTAGTTAGCTTGAACACTGAAGCTTTCTTT. Residues: CASSVVSLNTEAFF.

The J gene is TRBJ2-7, the V gene TRBV4-1; D is uncertain. The CDR3 sequence is 16 residues long. In germline, CDR1 is MGHRA, CDR2 YSYEKL. V was clipped by 0 bases and J by 0 bases, with 12 bases between them. The CDR3 region has the DNA TGCGCCAGCAGCCAAGACCCTGGCGTGAGCTCCTACGAGCAGTACTTC. Protein sequence: CASSQDPGVSSYEQYF.